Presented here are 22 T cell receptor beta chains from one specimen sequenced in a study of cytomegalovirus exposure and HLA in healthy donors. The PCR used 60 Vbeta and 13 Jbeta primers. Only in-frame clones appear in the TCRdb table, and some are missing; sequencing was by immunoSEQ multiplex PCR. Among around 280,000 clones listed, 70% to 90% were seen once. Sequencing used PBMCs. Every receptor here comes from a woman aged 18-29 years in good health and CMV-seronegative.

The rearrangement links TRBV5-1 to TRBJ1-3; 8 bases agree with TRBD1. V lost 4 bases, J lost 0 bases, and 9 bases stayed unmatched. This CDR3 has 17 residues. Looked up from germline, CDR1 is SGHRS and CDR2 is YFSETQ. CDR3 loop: CASSGGTGGGSGNTIYF. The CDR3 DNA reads TGCGCCAGCAGCGGCGGGACAGGAGGAGGCTCTGGAAACACCATATATTTT.

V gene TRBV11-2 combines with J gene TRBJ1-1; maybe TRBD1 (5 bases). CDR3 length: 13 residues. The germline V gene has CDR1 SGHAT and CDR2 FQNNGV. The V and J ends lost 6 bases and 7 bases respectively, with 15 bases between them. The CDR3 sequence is CASSAWDQGEAFF. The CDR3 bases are TGTGCCAGCAGTGCTTGGGATCAGGGTGAAGCTTTCTTT. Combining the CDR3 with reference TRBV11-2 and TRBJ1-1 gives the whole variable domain EAGVAQSPRYKIIEKRQSVAFWCNPISGHATLYWYQQILGQGPKLLIQFQNNGVVDDSQLPKDRFSAERLKGVDSTLKIQPAKLEDSAVYLCASSAWDQGEAFFGQGTRLTVV.

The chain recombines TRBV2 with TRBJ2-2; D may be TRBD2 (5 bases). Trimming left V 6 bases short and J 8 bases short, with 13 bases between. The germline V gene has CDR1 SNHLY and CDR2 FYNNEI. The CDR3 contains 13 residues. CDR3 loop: CASSLSWEGELFF. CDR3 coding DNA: TGTGCCAGCAGCCTGAGTTGGGAGGGGGAGCTGTTTTTT. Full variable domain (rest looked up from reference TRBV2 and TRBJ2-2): EPEVTQTPSHQVTQMGQEVILRCVPISNHLYFYWYRQILGQKVEFLVSFYNNEISEKSEIFDDQFSVERPDGSNFTLKIRSTKLEDSAMYFCASSLSWEGELFFGEGSRLTVL.

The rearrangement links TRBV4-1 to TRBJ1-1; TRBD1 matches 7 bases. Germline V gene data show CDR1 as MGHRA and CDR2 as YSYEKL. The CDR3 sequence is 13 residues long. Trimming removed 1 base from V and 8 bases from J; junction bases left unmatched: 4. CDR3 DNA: TGCGCCAGCAGCCAAGCCGGGACAGCAGAAGCTTTCTTT. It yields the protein CASSQAGTAEAFF.

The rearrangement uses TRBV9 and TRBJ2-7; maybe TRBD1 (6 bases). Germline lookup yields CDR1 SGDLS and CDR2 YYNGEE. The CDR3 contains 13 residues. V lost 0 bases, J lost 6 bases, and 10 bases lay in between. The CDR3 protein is CASSVGNRAEQYF. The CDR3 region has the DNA TGTGCCAGCAGCGTAGGAAACAGGGCCGAGCAGTACTTC.

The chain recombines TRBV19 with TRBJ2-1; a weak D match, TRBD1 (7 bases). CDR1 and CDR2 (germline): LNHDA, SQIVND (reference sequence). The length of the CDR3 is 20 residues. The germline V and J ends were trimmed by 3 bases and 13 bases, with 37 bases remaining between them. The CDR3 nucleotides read TGTGCCAGTAGTATCATAACCAATCCGTTTAGTACGGGGGCAGGGGGGTACCAGTTCTTC. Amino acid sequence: CASSIITNPFSTGAGGYQFF. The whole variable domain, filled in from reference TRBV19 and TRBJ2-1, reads DGGITQSPKYLFRKEGQNVTLSCEQNLNHDAMYWYRQDPGQGLRLIYYSQIVNDFQKGDIAEGYSVSREKKESFPLTVTSAQKNPTAFYLCASSIITNPFSTGAGGYQFFGPGTRLTVL.

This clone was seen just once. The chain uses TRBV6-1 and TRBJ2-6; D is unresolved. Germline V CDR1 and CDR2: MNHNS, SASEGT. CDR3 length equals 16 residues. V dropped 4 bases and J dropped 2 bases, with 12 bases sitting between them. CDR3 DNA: TGTGCCAGCAGTGTTACTAAGAAAGCTGGGGCCAACGTCCTGACTTTC. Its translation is CASSVTKKAGANVLTF.

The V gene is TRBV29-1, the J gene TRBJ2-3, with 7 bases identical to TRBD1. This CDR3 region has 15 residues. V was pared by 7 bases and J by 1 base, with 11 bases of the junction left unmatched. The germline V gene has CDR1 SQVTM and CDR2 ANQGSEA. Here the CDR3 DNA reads TGCAGCGCTGGCTACAGGGGTGAACGCACAGATACGCAGTATTTT. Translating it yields CSAGYRGERTDTQYF.

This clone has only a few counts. CDR3 sequence reads: CASSQPGGPQHF. DNA of the CDR3: TGTGCCAGCAGCCAACCGGGGGGCCCCCAGCATTTT. The V gene is TRBV14, the J gene TRBJ1-5; possible D gene TRBD1, 6 bases. Germline V lookup: CDR1 SGHDN, CDR2 FVKESK. Deletions cut 2 bases from V and 10 bases from J, with 9 bases between. This CDR3 has 12 residues.

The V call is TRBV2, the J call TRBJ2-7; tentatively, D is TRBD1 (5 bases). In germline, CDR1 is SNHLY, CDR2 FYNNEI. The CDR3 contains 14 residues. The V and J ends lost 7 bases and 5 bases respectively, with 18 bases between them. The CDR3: CASIAIPDIDEQYF. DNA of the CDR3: TGTGCCAGCATTGCTATTCCGGACATAGACGAGCAGTACTTC.

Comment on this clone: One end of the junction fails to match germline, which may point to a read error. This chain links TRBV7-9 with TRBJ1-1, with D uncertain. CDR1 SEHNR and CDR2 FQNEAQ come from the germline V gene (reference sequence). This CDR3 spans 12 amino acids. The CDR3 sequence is CSSSRELHEAFF. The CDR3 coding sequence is TGTTCCAGCAGCCGGGAGTTACATGAAGCTTTCTTT.

CDR3 sequence (DNA): TGTGCCAGCAGTAGATCCACCGCTATCTTCGAGCAGTACTTC. It is translated as CASSRSTAIFEQYF. The chain uses TRBV6-5 and TRBJ2-5; D remains ambiguous. TRBJ2-7 matches the DNA end more closely, so the J call is doubtful. This CDR3 spans 14 amino acids. Germline V gene data show CDR1 as MNHEY and CDR2 as SVGAGI.

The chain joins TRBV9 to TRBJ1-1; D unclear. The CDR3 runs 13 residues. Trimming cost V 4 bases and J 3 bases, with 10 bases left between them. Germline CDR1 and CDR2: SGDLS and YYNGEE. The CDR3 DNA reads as TGTGCCAGCAGCCCCCGGGTCGACACTGAAGCTTTCTTT. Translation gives CASSPRVDTEAFF.

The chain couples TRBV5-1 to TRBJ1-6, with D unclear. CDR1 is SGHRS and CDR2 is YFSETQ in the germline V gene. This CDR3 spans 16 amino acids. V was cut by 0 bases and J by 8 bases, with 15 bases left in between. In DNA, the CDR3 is TGCGCCAGCAGCTTGGAAGTGGGCAGAACCTATTCACCCCTCCACTTT. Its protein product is CASSLEVGRTYSPLHF.

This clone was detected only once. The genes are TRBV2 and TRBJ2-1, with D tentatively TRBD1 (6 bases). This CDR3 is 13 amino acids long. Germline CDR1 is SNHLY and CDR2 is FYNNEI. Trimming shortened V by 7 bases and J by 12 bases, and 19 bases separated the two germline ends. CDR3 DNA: TGTGCCAGCATAAAGGGGGAGAATTTTAGGCAGTTCTTC. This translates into CASIKGENFRQFF.

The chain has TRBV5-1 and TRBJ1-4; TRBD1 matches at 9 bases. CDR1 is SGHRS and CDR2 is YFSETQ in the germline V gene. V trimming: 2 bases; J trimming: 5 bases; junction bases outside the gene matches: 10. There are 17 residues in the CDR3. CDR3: CASSLIPQQGANEKLFF. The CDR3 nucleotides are TGCGCCAGCAGCTTAATCCCCCAACAGGGGGCGAATGAAAAACTGTTTTTT.

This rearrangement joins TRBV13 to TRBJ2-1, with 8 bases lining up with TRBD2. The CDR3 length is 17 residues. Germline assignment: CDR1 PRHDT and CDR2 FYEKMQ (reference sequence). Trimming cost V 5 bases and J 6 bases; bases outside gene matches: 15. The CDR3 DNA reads TGTGCCAGCAGCCCATTAGCGGGGCTACCGAACTTCAATGAGCAGTTCTTC. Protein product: CASSPLAGLPNFNEQFF.

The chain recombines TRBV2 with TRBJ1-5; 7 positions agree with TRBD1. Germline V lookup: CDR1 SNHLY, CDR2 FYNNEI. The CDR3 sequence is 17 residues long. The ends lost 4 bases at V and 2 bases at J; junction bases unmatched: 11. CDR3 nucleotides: TGTGCCAGCAGTGTCCAAGGAGACAGGGCACGCAATCAGCCCCAGCATTTT. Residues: CASSVQGDRARNQPQHF.

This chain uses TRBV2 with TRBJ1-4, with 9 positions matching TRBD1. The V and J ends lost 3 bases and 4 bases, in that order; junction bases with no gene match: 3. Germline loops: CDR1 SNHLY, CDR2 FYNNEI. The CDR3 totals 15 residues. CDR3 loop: CASSERDRVNEKLFF. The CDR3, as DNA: TGTGCCAGCAGTGAGAGGGACAGGGTTAATGAAAAACTGTTTTTT.

CDR3: CASSLTGANEKLFF. DNA of the CDR3: TGTGCCAGCAGCTTGACAGGGGCTAATGAAAAACTGTTTTTT. The chain is built from TRBV5-4 and TRBJ1-4; 7 bases line up with TRBD1. With V trimmed by 1 base and J by 3 bases, 0 bases remained unmatched. The CDR3 runs to 14 residues. CDR1 SGHNT and CDR2 YYREEE come from the germline V gene (reference sequence).

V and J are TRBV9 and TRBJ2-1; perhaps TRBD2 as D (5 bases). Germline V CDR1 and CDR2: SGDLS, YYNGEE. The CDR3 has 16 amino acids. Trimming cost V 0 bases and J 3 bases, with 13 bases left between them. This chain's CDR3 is CASSVEDGVGYNEQFF. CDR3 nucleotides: TGTGCCAGCAGCGTAGAGGACGGGGTTGGCTACAATGAGCAGTTCTTC.

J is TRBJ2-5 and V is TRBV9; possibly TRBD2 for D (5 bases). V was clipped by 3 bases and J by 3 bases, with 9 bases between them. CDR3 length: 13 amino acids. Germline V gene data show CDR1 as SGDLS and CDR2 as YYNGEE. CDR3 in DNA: TGTGCCAGCAGCGGCTCGCGGGAAGAGACCCAGTACTTC. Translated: CASSGSREETQYF.